A selection of T cell receptor beta chains follows, all from one sample in a study of technical replicates of blood from a handful of donors. Some clones are missing from TCRdb's copy, which holds only in-frame ones; the method was immunoSEQ multiplex PCR. The top ten hold approximately 0.4% of the sample, which has about 79,000 clones, around 90% seen once. Material: T cells isolated from PBMCs. The origin of the receptors is a human donor in good health. Some clones in this sample may be carry-over from other donors' samples. The CDR3 runs from the conserved cysteine through the conserved F or W. The order of the fields is J gene, D gene, V gene, CDR3 length, CDR3 protein, CDR3 DNA. The D gene is left open where the match is weak.

j_gene: TRBJ1-5
d_gene: -
v_gene: TRBV5-6
len: 15
CDR3aa: CASSLFGGSNQPQHF
CDR3nt: TGTGCCAGCAGCCTGTTCGGGGGAAGCAATCAGCCCCAGCATTTT

j_gene: TRBJ2-3
d_gene: -
v_gene: TRBV5-1
len: 13
CDR3aa: CASSLISADTQYF
CDR3nt: TGCGCCAGCAGCTTGATCTCCGCAGATACGCAGTATTTT

j_gene: TRBJ2-7
d_gene: TRBD2
v_gene: TRBV7-2
len: 15
CDR3aa: CASSLGVAGGGEQYF
CDR3nt: TGTGCCAGCAGCTTAGGGGTAGCGGGAGGAGGCGAGCAGTACTTC

j_gene: TRBJ2-7
d_gene: TRBD2
v_gene: TRBV4-1
len: 16
CDR3aa: CASSQGLAGETYEQYF
CDR3nt: TGCGCCAGCAGCCAAGGACTAGCAGGCGAAACCTACGAGCAGTACTTC

j_gene: TRBJ1-4
d_gene: -
v_gene: TRBV4-1
len: 15
CDR3aa: CASSRSGASNEKLFF
CDR3nt: TGCGCCAGCAGCCGAAGTGGGGCCTCTAATGAAAAACTGTTTTTT

j_gene: TRBJ2-2
d_gene: -
v_gene: TRBV5-1
len: 15
CDR3aa: CASSLGVSNTGELFF
CDR3nt: TGCGCCAGCAGCTTGGGGGTTAGCAACACCGGGGAGCTGTTTTTT

j_gene: TRBJ2-2
d_gene: TRBD2
v_gene: TRBV5-1
len: 18
CDR3aa: CASSFLGLAGYDTGELFF
CDR3nt: TGCGCCAGCAGCTTTCTCGGACTAGCGGGATATGACACCGGGGAGCTGTTTTTT

j_gene: TRBJ1-5
d_gene: -
v_gene: TRBV27
len: 14
CDR3aa: CASREGGSGQPQHF
CDR3nt: TGTGCCAGCAGGGAGGGGGGGTCAGGTCAGCCCCAGCATTTT

j_gene: TRBJ2-7
d_gene: TRBD1
v_gene: TRBV5-4
len: 17
CDR3aa: CASSPRQGAPGGYEQYF
CDR3nt: TGTGCCAGCAGCCCCCGACAGGGGGCCCCTGGGGGATACGAGCAGTACTTC

j_gene: TRBJ2-2
d_gene: TRBD2
v_gene: TRBV9
len: 17
CDR3aa: CASSVAAGTTYTGELFF
CDR3nt: TGTGCCAGCAGCGTAGCTGCCGGGACTACCTACACCGGGGAGCTGTTTTTT

j_gene: TRBJ2-7
d_gene: TRBD1
v_gene: TRBV30
len: 14
CDR3aa: CAWSTGTGGYEQYF
CDR3nt: TGTGCCTGGAGCACCGGGACAGGGGGTTACGAGCAGTACTTC

j_gene: TRBJ2-7
d_gene: TRBD2
v_gene: TRBV6-5
len: 16
CDR3aa: CASSLLAGGPIPEQYF
CDR3nt: TGTGCCAGCAGTTTGCTAGCGGGAGGGCCAATTCCCGAGCAGTACTTC

j_gene: TRBJ1-2
d_gene: -
v_gene: TRBV7-9
len: 13
CDR3aa: CASSPTGSYGYTF
CDR3nt: TGTGCCAGCAGCCCGACAGGTTCCTATGGCTACACCTTC

j_gene: TRBJ2-1
d_gene: TRBD1
v_gene: TRBV7-3
len: 13
CDR3aa: CASSTGVSNEQFF
CDR3nt: TGTGCCAGCAGTACAGGGGTAAGCAATGAGCAGTTCTTC

j_gene: TRBJ1-5
d_gene: TRBD1
v_gene: TRBV9
len: 14
CDR3aa: CASSGTGGNQPQHF
CDR3nt: TGTGCCAGCAGCGGGACAGGGGGAAATCAGCCCCAGCATTTT

j_gene: TRBJ2-1
d_gene: -
v_gene: TRBV4-2
len: 16
CDR3aa: CASSQVRERPYNEQFF
CDR3nt: TGTGCCAGCAGCCAAGTTAGGGAGCGCCCCTACAATGAGCAGTTCTTC